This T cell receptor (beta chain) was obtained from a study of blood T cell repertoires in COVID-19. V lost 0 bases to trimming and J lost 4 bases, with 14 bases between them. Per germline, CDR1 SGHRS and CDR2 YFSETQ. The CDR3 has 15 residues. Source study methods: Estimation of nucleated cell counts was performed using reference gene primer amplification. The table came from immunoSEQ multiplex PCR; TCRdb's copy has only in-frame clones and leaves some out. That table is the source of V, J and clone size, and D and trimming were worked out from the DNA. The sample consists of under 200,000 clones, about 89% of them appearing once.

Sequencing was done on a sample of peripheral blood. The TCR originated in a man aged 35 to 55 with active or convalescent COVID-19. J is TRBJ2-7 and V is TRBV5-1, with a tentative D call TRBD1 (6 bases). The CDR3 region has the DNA TGCGCCAGCAGCTTGGGAGGACAGACCACTTACGAGCAGTACTTC. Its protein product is CASSLGGQTTYEQYF.